This T cell receptor beta chain came from a study of blood T cell repertoires in COVID-19. About the study: PBMCs, B-cell-depleted T cells, or T cells were the source of the cDNA or gDNA that made up the material.

Participants, about 18 to 100 years old, spanned approximately 25 US areas. Each participant's cohort was designated according to participant-reported clinical history. Study processing details: Researchers report that nucleated cell counts were estimated from reference gene primer amplification. The data were produced by immunoSEQ multiplex PCR, yet TCRdb's version contains in-frame clones alone and is incomplete. D and trimming were read from the DNA, whereas the V and J calls and clone size are those reported in that table. The sample has about 280,000 clones; 85% are singletons. Sequencing was performed on PBMCs or T cells enriched from blood (not recorded which). This TCR derives from a woman in her fifties or sixties who had recovered from COVID-19.

Here the CDR3 DNA reads TGTGCCAGCAGGCAGGGACAGGCTAACTATGGCTACACCTTC. It yields the protein CASRQGQANYGYTF. The chain links TRBV28 to TRBJ1-2, with 8 bases matching TRBD1. V was clipped by 6 bases and J by 0 bases; unmatched bases: 3. Germline-derived CDR1 and CDR2 are MDHEN and SYDVKM. The CDR3 is 14 amino acids.